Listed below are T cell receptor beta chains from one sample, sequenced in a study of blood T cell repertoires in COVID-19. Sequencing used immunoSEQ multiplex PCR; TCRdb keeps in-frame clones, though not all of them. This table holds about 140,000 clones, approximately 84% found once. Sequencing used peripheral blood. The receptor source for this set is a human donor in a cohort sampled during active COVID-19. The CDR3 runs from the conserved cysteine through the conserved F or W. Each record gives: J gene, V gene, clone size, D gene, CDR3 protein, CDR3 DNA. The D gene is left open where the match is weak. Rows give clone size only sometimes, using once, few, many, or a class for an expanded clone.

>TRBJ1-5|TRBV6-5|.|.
CATLTGIRDQPQHF
TGTGCCACCCTAACGGGGATAAGGGATCAGCCCCAGCATTTT
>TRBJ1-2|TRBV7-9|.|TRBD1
CASSSRTGVGVPNYGYTF
TGTGCCAGCAGCTCGCGGACAGGGGTCGGGGTCCCTAACTATGGCTACACCTTC
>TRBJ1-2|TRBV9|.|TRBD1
CASSAGTGGLYGYTF
TGTGCCAGCAGCGCAGGGACAGGGGGGCTCTATGGCTACACCTTC
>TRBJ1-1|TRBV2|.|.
CASGEQGLNTEAFF
TGTGCCAGCGGCGAACAGGGCTTGAACACTGAAGCTTTCTTT
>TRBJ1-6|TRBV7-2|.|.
CASSLVGASPLHF
TGTGCCAGCAGCTTAGTGGGGGCGTCACCCCTCCACTTT
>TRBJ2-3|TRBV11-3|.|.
CASSLGGASTDTQYF
TGTGCCAGCAGCTTGGGCGGGGCCTCCACAGATACGCAGTATTTT
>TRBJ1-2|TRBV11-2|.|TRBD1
CASSGGTGGGYYYGYTF
TGTGCCAGCAGCGGTGGGACAGGGGGCGGTTATTACTATGGCTACACCTTC
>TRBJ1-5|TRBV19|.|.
CASSIDRVQGLASQHF
TGTGCCAGTAGTATAGATCGTGTTCAGGGACTTGCGTCCCAGCATTTT
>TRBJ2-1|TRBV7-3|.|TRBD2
CASSLLGAGDGGEQFF
TGTGCCAGCAGCTTACTGGGCGCGGGGGACGGTGGTGAGCAGTTCTTC
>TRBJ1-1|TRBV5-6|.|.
CASILRTLLMNTEAFF
TGTGCCAGCATCCTTAGGACACTGCTCATGAACACTGAAGCTTTCTTT
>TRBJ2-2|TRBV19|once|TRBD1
CASHPRDRRPGELFF
TGTGCCAGTCATCCCAGGGACAGGAGACCCGGGGAGCTGTTTTTT
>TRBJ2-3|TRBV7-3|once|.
CASSFSGGTDTQYF
TGTGCCAGCAGCTTTTCGGGGGGCACAGATACGCAGTATTTT
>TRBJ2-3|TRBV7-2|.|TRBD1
CASSLRSRGPDTQYF
TGTGCCAGCAGCCTAAGGTCCAGGGGGCCAGATACGCAGTATTTT
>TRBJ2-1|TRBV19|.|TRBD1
CASSILGQGNNEQFF
TGTGCCAGTAGTATTTTGGGACAGGGGAACAATGAGCAGTTCTTC
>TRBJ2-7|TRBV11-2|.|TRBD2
CASSLNGGAYEQYF
TGTGCCAGCAGCCTAAACGGGGGGGCCTACGAGCAGTACTTC
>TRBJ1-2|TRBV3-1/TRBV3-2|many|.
CASSQGAGDGYTF
TGTGCCAGCAGCCAAGGCGCGGGAGATGGCTACACCTTC